This T cell receptor (beta chain) is drawn from a study of cytomegalovirus exposure and HLA in healthy donors. Remarks on this clone: This sample also contains other DNA sequences that code for the same CDR3.

Trimming removed 8 bases at V and 7 bases at J, with 9 bases between. The CDR3 is 12 amino acids. CDR1 is MNHEY, CDR2 SVGAGI, per germline. Primers included in the PCR were 60 Vbeta and 13 Jbeta primers. The method was immunoSEQ multiplex PCR; TCRdb's version includes in-frame clones alone and lacks a portion of them. The sample includes around 110,000 clones. Sequenced sample: PBMCs. This TCR came from a man aged 30 to 45 in good health and CMV-seronegative. The V gene is TRBV6-5, the J gene TRBJ1-6; D is unresolved. The CDR3: CASLTGNSPLHF. The CDR3 coding sequence is TGTGCCAGCCTAACGGGGAATTCACCCCTCCACTTT.